This T cell receptor (beta chain) was recovered during a study of T-cell reconstitution after alpha-beta-depleted transplantation in children. Unique molecular identifiers were incorporated into the prepared TCRbeta library. TCRdb independently ran MiXCR on the PCR reads; one entry per CDR3 protein. Altogether roughly 500,000 distinct CDR3 sequences are present, roughly 33% being singletons, with the ten largest covering 2% to 2.5%. Germline lookup yields CDR1 KGHSH and CDR2 LQKENI. This CDR3 is built from 16 residues. Trimming stripped 4 bases from V and 1 base from J, with 15 bases between. V and J are TRBV18 and TRBJ2-3; possible D gene TRBD1, 5 bases. This receptor was taken from a human donor who donated a stem cell graft to a child with aplastic anemia. The sequencing here drew on PBMCs from the stem cell graft donor, taken from the stem cell graft. In DNA, the CDR3 is TGTGCCAGCTCACGGGGTTACTCACAGGGCACAGATACGCAGTATTTT. Its protein product is CASSRGYSQGTDTQYF.